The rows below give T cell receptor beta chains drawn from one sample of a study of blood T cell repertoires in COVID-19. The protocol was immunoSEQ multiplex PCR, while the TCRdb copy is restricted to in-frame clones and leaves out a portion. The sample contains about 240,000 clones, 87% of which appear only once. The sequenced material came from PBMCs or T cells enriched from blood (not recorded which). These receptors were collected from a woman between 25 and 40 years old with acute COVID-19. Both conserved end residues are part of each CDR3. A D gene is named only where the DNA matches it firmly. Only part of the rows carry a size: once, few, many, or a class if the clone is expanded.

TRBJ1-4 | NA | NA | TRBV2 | CANSGAGLNEKLFF | TGTGCCAATTCAGGGGCAGGGCTTAATGAAAAACTGTTTTTT
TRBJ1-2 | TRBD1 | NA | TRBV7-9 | CASSRGQTYGYTF | TGTGCCAGCAGCCGGGGACAGACCTATGGCTACACCTTC
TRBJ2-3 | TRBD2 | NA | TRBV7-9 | CASSPMARLAGANTDTQYF | TGTGCCAGCAGCCCGATGGCCCGACTAGCGGGGGCCAACACAGATACGCAGTATTTT
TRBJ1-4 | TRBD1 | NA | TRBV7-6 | CASSADRGQGEKLFF | TGTGCCAGCAGCGCGGACAGGGGGCAGGGTGAAAAACTGTTTTTT
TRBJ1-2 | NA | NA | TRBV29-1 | CSVPGTNYGYTF | TGCAGCGTGCCGGGGACTAACTATGGCTACACCTTC
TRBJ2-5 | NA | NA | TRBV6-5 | CASSPLGGEETQYF | TGTGCCAGCAGTCCGCTCGGAGGGGAGGAGACCCAGTACTTC
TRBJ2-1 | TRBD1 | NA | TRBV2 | CASRAITGGNEQFF | TGTGCCAGCAGGGCCATCACAGGGGGCAATGAGCAGTTCTTC
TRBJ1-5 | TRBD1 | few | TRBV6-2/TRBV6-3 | CASSSRDRYLTQPQHF | TGTGCCAGCAGTTCTAGGGACAGGTATTTGACTCAGCCCCAGCATTTT
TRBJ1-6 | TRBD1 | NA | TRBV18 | CASSPEQGDVAPLHF | TGTGCCAGCTCACCCGAACAGGGGGACGTGGCACCCCTCCACTTT
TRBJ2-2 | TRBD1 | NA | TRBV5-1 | CASSFTGGEGGELFF | TGCGCCAGCAGCTTTACAGGGGGCGAAGGCGGGGAGCTGTTTTTT
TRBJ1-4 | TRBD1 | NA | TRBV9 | CASSLKDRRYEKLFF | TGTGCCAGCAGCTTGAAGGACAGGAGATATGAAAAACTGTTTTTT
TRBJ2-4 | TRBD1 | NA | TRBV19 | CASSFYRDSGNIQYF | TGTGCCAGTAGTTTCTACCGGGACAGCGGAAACATTCAGTACTTC
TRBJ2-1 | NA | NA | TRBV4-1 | CASSQAGPRHEQFF | TGCGCCAGCAGCCAAGCAGGTCCACGGCATGAGCAGTTCTTC
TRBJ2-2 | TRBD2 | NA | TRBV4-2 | CASSHAPGLAFANTGELFF | TGTGCCAGCAGCCATGCCCCGGGACTAGCGTTCGCGAACACCGGGGAGCTGTTTTTT
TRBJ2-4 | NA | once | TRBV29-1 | CSVESQGAKNIQYF | TGCAGCGTTGAGTCCCAGGGGGCCAAAAACATTCAGTACTTC
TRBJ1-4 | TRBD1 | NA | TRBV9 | CASSPYRGQEKLFF | TGTGCCAGCAGCCCTTACAGGGGGCAGGAAAAACTGTTTTTT
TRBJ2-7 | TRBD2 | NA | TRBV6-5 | CASSYSTGTRIYEQYF | TGTGCCAGCAGTTACTCGACCGGGACTAGGATCTACGAGCAGTACTTC
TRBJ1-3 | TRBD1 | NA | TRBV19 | CASSRDSGSGNTIYF | TGTGCCAGTAGTCGGGACAGCGGCTCTGGAAACACCATATATTTT
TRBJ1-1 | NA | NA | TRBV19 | CASSILTPTEAFF | TGTGCCAGTAGTATATTAACACCCACTGAAGCTTTCTTT
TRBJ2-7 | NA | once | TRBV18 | CASSPGQGNTYEQYF | TGTGCCAGCTCACCAGGGCAGGGGAACACCTACGAGCAGTACTTC
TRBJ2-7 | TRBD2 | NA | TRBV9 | CASSVESRGGEEQYF | TGTGCCAGCAGCGTAGAAAGCCGGGGGGGAGAAGAGCAGTACTTC
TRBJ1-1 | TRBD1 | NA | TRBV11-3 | CASSFRGRDDTEAFF | TGTGCCAGCAGCTTCAGGGGGAGAGACGACACTGAAGCTTTCTTT
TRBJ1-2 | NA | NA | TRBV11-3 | CASNQDRSRDNYGYTF | TGTGCCAGCAACCAGGACAGAAGCCGTGATAACTATGGCTACACCTTC
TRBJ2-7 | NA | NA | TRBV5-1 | CASSLVGAEQYF | TGCGCCAGCAGCTTGGTCGGAGCTGAGCAGTACTTC
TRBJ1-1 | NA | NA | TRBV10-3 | CAITKGLSNTEAFF | TGTGCCATCACGAAGGGACTTTCCAACACTGAAGCTTTCTTT
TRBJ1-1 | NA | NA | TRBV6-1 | CASSDRQLGTEAFF | TGTGCCAGCAGTGACAGGCAACTAGGCACTGAAGCTTTCTTT
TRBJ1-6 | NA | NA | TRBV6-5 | CASNPTTRASPLHF | TGTGCCAGCAACCCAACGACCAGGGCTTCACCCCTCCACTTT
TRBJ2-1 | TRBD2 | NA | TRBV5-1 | CASSLGRGSEQFF | TGCGCCAGCAGCTTGGGGCGGGGGTCTGAGCAGTTCTTC
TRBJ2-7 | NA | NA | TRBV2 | CASTARGGFEQYF | TGTGCCAGCACTGCTAGAGGCGGCTTCGAGCAGTACTTC
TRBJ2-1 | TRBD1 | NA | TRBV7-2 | CAWPGQGANEQFF | TGTGCCTGGCCGGGACAGGGGGCCAATGAGCAGTTCTTC
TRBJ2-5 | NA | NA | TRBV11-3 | CASSPGLEETQYF | TGTGCCAGCAGCCCGGGACTGGAAGAGACCCAGTACTTC
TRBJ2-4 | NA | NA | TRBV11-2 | CASSLAGGVRNIQYF | TGTGCCAGCAGCTTAGCGGGCGGGGTGAGAAACATTCAGTACTTC
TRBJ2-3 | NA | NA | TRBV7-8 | CATGAEGVGADTQYF | TGTGCCACAGGGGCCGAGGGGGTGGGGGCAGATACGCAGTATTTT
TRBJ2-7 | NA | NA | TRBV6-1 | CASSEALAGVEQYF | TGTGCCAGCAGTGAAGCGCTTGCAGGGGTCGAGCAGTACTTC
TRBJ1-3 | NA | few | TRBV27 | CASSPSPARPTGNTIYF | TGTGCCAGCAGTCCCTCTCCTGCTAGGCCGACTGGAAACACCATATATTTT
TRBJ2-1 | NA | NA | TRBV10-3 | CAIKGPGDPYNEQFF | TGTGCCATCAAGGGGCCAGGGGATCCTTACAATGAGCAGTTCTTC
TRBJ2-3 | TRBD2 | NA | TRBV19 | CASSRSGGPTDTQYF | TGTGCCAGTAGCCGAAGCGGGGGTCCCACAGATACGCAGTATTTT
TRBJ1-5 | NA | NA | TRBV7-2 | CASSLRQGNLNQPQHF | TGTGCCAGCAGCTTACGGCAGGGCAACTTAAATCAGCCCCAGCATTTT
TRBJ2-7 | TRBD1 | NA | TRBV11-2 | CASSLAKGQSYEQYF | TGTGCCAGCAGCTTAGCTAAGGGACAGAGCTACGAGCAGTACTTC
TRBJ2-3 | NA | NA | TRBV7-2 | CASTLGQNTDTQYF | TGTGCCAGCACCCTAGGACAGAACACAGATACGCAGTATTTT
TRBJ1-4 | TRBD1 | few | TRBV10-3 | CAISEGTDEKLFF | TGTGCCATCAGTGAGGGGACAGATGAAAAACTGTTTTTT